Reported below is one TCR beta chain. The data are from a study of blood T cell repertoires in COVID-19. Study-level background: T cells, B-cell-depleted T cells, or PBMCs supplied cDNA or gDNA.

Per the study methods: Amplified reference gene primers provided the basis for estimating nucleated cell counts. The repertoire was sequenced with immunoSEQ multiplex PCR; TCRdb's copy has only in-frame clones and lacks some. V, J and clone size are those of that table, while D and trimming were read from the DNA. The sample lists 200,000 to 250,000 clones, roughly four fifths occurring once. All enrollees were about 18 to 89 years old and from 24 US areas. Clinical history reported by participants formed the basis on which cohorts were assigned. CDR1 and CDR2 from the germline V gene are SGHVS and FQNEAQ. With V trimmed by 0 bases and J by 2 bases, 3 bases remained unmatched. CDR3 size: 16 residues.

The chain carries TRBV7-8 and TRBJ2-5, with 10 positions matching TRBD1. The sample was PBMCs or T cells enriched from blood (not recorded which). The receptor comes from a woman between 35 and 50 years old with acute COVID-19. The CDR3 here is CASSLALDRGQETQYF. DNA for the CDR3: TGTGCCAGCAGCTTAGCCCTGGACAGGGGGCAAGAGACCCAGTACTTC.